The clone carrying this T cell receptor (beta chain) was counted ten times or more. Antigen unknown. This sample is drawn from a study of T cells in Graves' hyperthyroidism and ophthalmopathy. Study-level background: It was at initial diagnosis, before any treatment, that peripheral blood was collected.

Broader study findings: Clonotypes that were expanded in thyroid above 0.001 mostly appeared in blood too.

CDR3 length: 14 residues. Trimming shortened V by 3 bases and J by 6 bases, and 11 bases separated the two germline ends. Germline V gives CDR1 LGHDT, CDR2 YNNKEL (reference sequence). TCR beta CDR3 regions were amplified from RNA. With the HTBI primer set, the TCR CDR3 went through a first round of RT-PCR. One entry per CDR3 protein results from TCRdb running MiXCR on the multiplex PCR reads. Among around 690,000 distinct CDR3 sequences, 15% to 20% were seen once, and the ten largest hold 15% to 17%. The sample taken for sequencing was blood. The receptor was derived from a man aged 45-65 years with Graves' hyperthyroidism. The J gene is TRBJ2-2, the V gene TRBV3-1, with D perhaps matching TRBD2 (5 bases). This CDR3 reads CASSHGAVAGELFF. The CDR3 coding sequence is TGTGCCAGCAGCCACGGAGCGGTAGCCGGGGAGCTGTTTTTT.